Listed below are T cell receptor beta chains from one sample, sequenced in a study of shared clonotypes between healthy human individuals. Using immunoSEQ multiplex PCR, the repertoire was profiled, and TCRdb retains in-frame clones only, with some absent. The repertoire holds millions of clones, with around 94% as singletons. The sequenced sample was naive CD4+ T cells sorted from blood. These TCRs come from a man between 18 and 35 years old in good health. Both conserved end residues are part of each CDR3. Fields, in order: V gene, clone size, D gene, J gene, CDR3 DNA, CDR3 protein. The D gene is left open where the match is weak. The size field is filled for only some rows; it gives once, few, many or a size class.

>TRBV28|NA|NA|TRBJ2-5
TGTGCCAGCAGTTTTCTTATTACGGTGGAGACCCAGTACTTC
CASSFLITVETQYF
>TRBV6-6|NA|TRBD1|TRBJ2-7
TGTGCCAGCAGTTACCAGGGACAGGGGGCCTACGAGCAGTACTTC
CASSYQGQGAYEQYF
>TRBV19|few|TRBD1|TRBJ1-2
TGTGCCAGTAGTACAGGGACAGGGGAAAACTATGGCTACACCTTC
CASSTGTGENYGYTF
>TRBV19|NA|NA|TRBJ1-6
TGTGCCAGTCAGGACCGGGCGTCGGGCTCCTATAATTCACCCCTCCACTTT
CASQDRASGSYNSPLHF
>TRBV6-1|NA|NA|TRBJ1-1
TGTGCCAGCAGTGAAAGGGCCAGGGGCCAGGAAGCTTTCTTT
CASSERARGQEAFF
>TRBV28|NA|NA|TRBJ1-2
TGTGCCAGCAGTTTACTAGTTCAGGCCCTCTATGGCTACACCTTC
CASSLLVQALYGYTF
>TRBV11-2|NA|TRBD2|TRBJ2-1
TGTGCCAGCAGCTTAAGCGGCCGGACGGGGGGGAATGAGCAGTTCTTC
CASSLSGRTGGNEQFF
>TRBV7-2|once|TRBD1|TRBJ2-7
TGTGCCAGCAACCCGGGACAGGGAACCTACGAGCAGTACTTC
CASNPGQGTYEQYF
>TRBV6-1|NA|NA|TRBJ2-1
TGTGCCAGCAGTGAATCGGTCGGTGAGCAGTTCTTC
CASSESVGEQFF
>TRBV11-2|NA|TRBD2|TRBJ2-7
TGTGCCAGCGGACTAGCGGGAGCCCACGAGCAGTACTTC
CASGLAGAHEQYF
>TRBV28|NA|NA|TRBJ2-7
TGTGCCAGCAGTTTAGCCAAAAATCTGCCCTACGAGCAGTACTTC
CASSLAKNLPYEQYF
>TRBV6-6|NA|NA|TRBJ2-7
TGTGCCAGCAGCCAAGACCGAGTTGTGGAGTACTTC
CASSQDRVVEYF
>TRBV6-6|NA|TRBD1|TRBJ1-5
TGTGCCAGCAGTTACGGAGGGGGCGGAGATCAGCCCCAGCATTTT
CASSYGGGGDQPQHF
>TRBV9|NA|TRBD2|TRBJ2-5
TGTGCCAGCAGCGTAGGAGGTAGCGGGAGGGGAGAGACCCAGTACTTC
CASSVGGSGRGETQYF
>TRBV7-2|NA|TRBD1|TRBJ2-5
TGTGCCAGCAGCTTAGGCGGTGGACAGGAAGAGACCCAGTACTTC
CASSLGGGQEETQYF
>TRBV7-3|NA|TRBD1|TRBJ1-6
TGTGCCAGCAGCCTGACAGGGACCAATTCACCCCTCCACTTT
CASSLTGTNSPLHF
>TRBV10-3|NA|NA|TRBJ2-1
TGTGCCATCAGTGAGTCGACTCGTACGACCTACAATGAGCAGTTCTTC
CAISESTRTTYNEQFF
>TRBV4-1|NA|TRBD2|TRBJ2-5
TGCGCCAGCAGCCAAGGGCTCGCGGGAGGAATAAAGACCCAGTACTTC
CASSQGLAGGIKTQYF
>TRBV7-2|NA|NA|TRBJ2-1
TGTGCCAGCAGCTTTCGGGTAGGGGGTGAGCAGTTCTTC
CASSFRVGGEQFF
>TRBV5-5|NA|NA|TRBJ1-3
TGTGCCAGCAGCTTGGAGGGTGGCACCATATATTTT
CASSLEGGTIYF
>TRBV14|few|NA|TRBJ1-6
TGTGCCAGCAGCCAAGTAGGGGTTCGATCACCCCTCCACTTT
CASSQVGVRSPLHF
>TRBV28|NA|NA|TRBJ1-2
TGTGCCAGCAGTTTGGAGGAAGGCTATGGCTACACCTTC
CASSLEEGYGYTF
>TRBV7-6|NA|TRBD1|TRBJ2-1
TGTGCCAGCAGGCCGACAGGGGGTGGTGAGCAGTTCTTC
CASRPTGGGEQFF
>TRBV7-9|NA|NA|TRBJ2-1
TGTGCCAGCGCCTCCTGGGGGACCAGTGAGCAGTTCTTC
CASASWGTSEQFF
>TRBV5-8|NA|TRBD2|TRBJ2-5
TGTGCCAGCAGCTTCGGTCGGGGGGGCACCCGGGAGACCCAGTACTTC
CASSFGRGGTRETQYF
>TRBV5-1|once|NA|TRBJ2-5
TGCGCCAGCAGCTTGGAACGGAGCAAAGAGACCCAGTACTTC
CASSLERSKETQYF
>TRBV30|NA|NA|TRBJ1-1
TGTGCCTGGTCCCGCGGACTCATGAACACTGAAGCTTTCTTT
CAWSRGLMNTEAFF
>TRBV14|NA|TRBD1|TRBJ2-1
TGTGCCAGCAGCCCGCACAGGGGGCAGGGCAATGAGCAGTTCTTC
CASSPHRGQGNEQFF
>TRBV15|NA|TRBD1|TRBJ1-2
TGTGCCACCGGGACAGGGGATTCTCCCTATGGCTACACCTTC
CATGTGDSPYGYTF
>TRBV4-3|NA|TRBD2|TRBJ2-1
TGCGCCAGCAGCCAACTAGCGGGAGCGGGGAATGAGCAGTTCTTC
CASSQLAGAGNEQFF
>TRBV13|once|TRBD2|TRBJ2-2
TGTGCCAGCAGCCGGGAGCTAGCGGGACCTCACACCGGGGAGCTGTTTTTT
CASSRELAGPHTGELFF
>TRBV11-2|NA|TRBD1|TRBJ1-4
TGTGCCAGCAGCTTGGACAGGGGCGGTGAAAAACTGTTTTTT
CASSLDRGGEKLFF
>TRBV6-5|NA|NA|TRBJ1-2
TGTGCCAGCAGTCCCGTCGGGGGTGGCTACACCTTC
CASSPVGGGYTF
>TRBV28|once|NA|TRBJ2-5
TGTGCCAGCAGTTTTAGGCGGGACTCCCACGCGGAGACCCAGTACTTC
CASSFRRDSHAETQYF
>TRBV29-1|NA|NA|TRBJ2-2
TGCAGCGTTGAAGGGTTAGGACGGAGGGGAAGCACCGGGGAGCTGTTTTTT
CSVEGLGRRGSTGELFF
>TRBV2|once|TRBD1|TRBJ1-2
TGTGCCAGCAGTCTTAAAGGGACAGCCTACACCTTC
CASSLKGTAYTF
>TRBV5-1|NA|NA|TRBJ2-3
TGCGCCAGCAGCTTCGCGAGCTATAGCACAGATACGCAGTATTTT
CASSFASYSTDTQYF
>TRBV7-9|NA|NA|TRBJ2-7
TGTGCCAGCAGCTTCAGGGCCCCAGCCCACGAGCAGTACTTC
CASSFRAPAHEQYF
>TRBV27|NA|NA|TRBJ1-5
TGTGCCAGCAGTTTATCGCCGGGGAGGGGTCAGCCCCAGCATTTT
CASSLSPGRGQPQHF